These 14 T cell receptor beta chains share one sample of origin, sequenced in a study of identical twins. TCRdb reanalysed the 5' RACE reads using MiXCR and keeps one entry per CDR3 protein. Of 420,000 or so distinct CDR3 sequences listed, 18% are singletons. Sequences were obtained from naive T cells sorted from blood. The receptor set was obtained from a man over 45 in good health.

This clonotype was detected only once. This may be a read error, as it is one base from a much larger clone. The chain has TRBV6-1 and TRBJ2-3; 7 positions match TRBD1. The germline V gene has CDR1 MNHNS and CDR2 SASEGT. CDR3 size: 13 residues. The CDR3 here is CASSHDRADTRYF. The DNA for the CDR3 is TGTGCCAGCAGTCATGACAGGGCAGATACGCGGTATTTT.

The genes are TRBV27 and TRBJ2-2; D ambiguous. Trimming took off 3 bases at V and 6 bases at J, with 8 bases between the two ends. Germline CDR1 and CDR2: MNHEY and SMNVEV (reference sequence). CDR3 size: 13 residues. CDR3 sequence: CASSFDRAGELFF. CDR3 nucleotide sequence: TGTGCCAGCAGTTTCGATCGGGCCGGGGAGCTGTTTTTT.

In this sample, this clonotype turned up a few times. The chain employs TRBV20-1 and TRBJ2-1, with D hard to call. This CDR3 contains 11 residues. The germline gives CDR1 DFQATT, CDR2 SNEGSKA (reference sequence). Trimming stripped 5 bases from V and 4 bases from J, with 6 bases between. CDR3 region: CSADKYNEQFF. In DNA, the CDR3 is TGCAGTGCTGACAAGTACAATGAGCAGTTCTTC.

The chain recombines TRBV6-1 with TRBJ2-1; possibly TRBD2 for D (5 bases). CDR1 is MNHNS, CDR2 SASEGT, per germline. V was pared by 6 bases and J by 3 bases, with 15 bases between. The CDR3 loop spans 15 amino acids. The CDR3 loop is CASSRYEGLYNEQFF. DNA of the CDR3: TGTGCCAGCAGCCGCTATGAGGGCCTCTACAATGAGCAGTTCTTC.

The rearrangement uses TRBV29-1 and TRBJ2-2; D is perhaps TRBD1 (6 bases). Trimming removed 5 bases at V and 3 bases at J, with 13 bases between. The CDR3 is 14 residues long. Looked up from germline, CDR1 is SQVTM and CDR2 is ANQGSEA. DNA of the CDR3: TGCAGCGTTTCAGGGGATAGTTACACCGGGGAGCTGTTTTTT. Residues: CSVSGDSYTGELFF.

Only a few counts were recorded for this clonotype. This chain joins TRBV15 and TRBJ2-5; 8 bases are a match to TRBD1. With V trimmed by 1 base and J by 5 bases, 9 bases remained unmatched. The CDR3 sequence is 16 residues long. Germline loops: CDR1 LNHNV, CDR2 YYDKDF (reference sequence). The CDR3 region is CATSRGHTGGVETQYF. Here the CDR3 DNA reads TGTGCCACCAGCAGAGGGCATACAGGGGGAGTGGAGACCCAGTACTTC.

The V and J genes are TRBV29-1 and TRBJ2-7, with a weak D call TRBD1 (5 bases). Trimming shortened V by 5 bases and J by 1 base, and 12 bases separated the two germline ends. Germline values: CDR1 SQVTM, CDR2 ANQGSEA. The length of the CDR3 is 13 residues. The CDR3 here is CSVHPTGSYEQYF. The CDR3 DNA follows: TGCAGCGTTCACCCAACAGGTTCCTACGAGCAGTACTTC.

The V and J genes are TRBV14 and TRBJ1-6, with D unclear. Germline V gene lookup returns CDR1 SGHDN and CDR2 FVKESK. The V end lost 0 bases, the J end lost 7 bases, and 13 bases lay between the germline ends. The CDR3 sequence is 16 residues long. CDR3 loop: CASSQDPRVRNSPLHF. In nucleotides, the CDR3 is TGTGCCAGCAGCCAAGATCCGCGGGTGAGGAATTCACCCCTCCACTTT.

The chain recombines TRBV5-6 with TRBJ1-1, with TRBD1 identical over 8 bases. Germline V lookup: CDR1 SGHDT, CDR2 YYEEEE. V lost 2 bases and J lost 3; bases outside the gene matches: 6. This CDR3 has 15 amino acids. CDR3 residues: CASSLRTGWDTEAFF. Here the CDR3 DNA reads TGTGCCAGCAGCTTAAGGACAGGGTGGGACACTGAAGCTTTCTTT.

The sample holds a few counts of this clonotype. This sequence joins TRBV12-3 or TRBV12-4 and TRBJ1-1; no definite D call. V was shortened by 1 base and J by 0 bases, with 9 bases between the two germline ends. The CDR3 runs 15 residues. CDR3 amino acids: CASSLGTWMNTEAFF. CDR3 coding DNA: TGTGCCAGCAGTTTAGGGACCTGGATGAACACTGAAGCTTTCTTT.

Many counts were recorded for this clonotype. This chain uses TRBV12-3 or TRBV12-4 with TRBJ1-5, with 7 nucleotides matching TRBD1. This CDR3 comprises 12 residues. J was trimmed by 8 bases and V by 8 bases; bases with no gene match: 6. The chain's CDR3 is CASRRGLEPQHF. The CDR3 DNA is TGTGCCAGCCGCAGGGGGTTGGAGCCCCAGCATTTT.

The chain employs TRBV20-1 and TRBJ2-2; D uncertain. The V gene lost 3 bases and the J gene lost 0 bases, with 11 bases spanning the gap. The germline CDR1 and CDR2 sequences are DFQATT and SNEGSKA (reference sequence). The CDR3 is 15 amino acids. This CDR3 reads CSASSVIANTGELFF. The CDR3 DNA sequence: TGCAGTGCTAGTTCGGTAATCGCGAACACCGGGGAGCTGTTTTTT.

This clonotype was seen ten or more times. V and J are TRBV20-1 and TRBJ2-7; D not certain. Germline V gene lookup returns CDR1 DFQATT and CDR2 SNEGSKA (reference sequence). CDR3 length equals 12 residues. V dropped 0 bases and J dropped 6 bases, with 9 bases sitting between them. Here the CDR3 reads CSARDDSTEQYF. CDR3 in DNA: TGCAGTGCTAGAGACGACTCGACCGAGCAGTACTTC.

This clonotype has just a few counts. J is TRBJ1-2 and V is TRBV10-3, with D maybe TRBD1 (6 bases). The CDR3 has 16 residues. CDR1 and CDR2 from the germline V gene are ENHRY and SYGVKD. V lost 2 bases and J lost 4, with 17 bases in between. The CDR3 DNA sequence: TGTGCCATCAGTGAGCAAGGGGGAGCCCGGGGCTATGGCTACACCTTC. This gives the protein CAISEQGGARGYGYTF.